This note documents a single TCR beta chain sequence. What it binds is unknown. Through a sample-barcoded 5' primer and a J-beta primer mix, a second PCR was run for 7 to 11 cycles. All cDNA molecules were each tagged by a template-switch adaptor with 12 random nucleotides. TCRdb ran MiXCR on the 5' RACE reads and lists one entry per CDR3 protein. The table includes around 1.5 million distinct CDR3 sequences, around 42% detected once. The data derive from a study of blood T cells in healthy people across ages. V was clipped by 7 bases and J by 6 bases; unmatched bases: 10. This CDR3 has 14 amino acids. Germline CDR1 reads ENHRY; CDR2 reads SYGVKD. Study-level results: Long-lived donors exceeded aged donors in naive CD4+ cells and diversity.

This clonotype was obtained from a young woman in good health. Sequenced: blood. The chain is built from TRBV10-3 and TRBJ1-2; TRBD1 matches at 8 bases. The CDR3 protein is CAIKLQGVENGYTF. The CDR3, as DNA: TGTGCCATCAAGTTACAGGGGGTGGAGAATGGCTACACCTTC.